This T cell receptor (beta chain) was recorded in a study of molecular identifiers for immune sequencing clone quantification. The use of previously described methods and listed TCR primers produced the bulk TCR libraries. TCRdb recomputed calls from the PCR reads with MiXCR, one row per CDR3 protein. The sample gives 460,000 or so distinct CDR3 sequences, about a quarter of which show up once; 0.76% is in the top ten. Sorting captured naive CD8 T cells as CD8+CD4-CCR7+CD45RA+. Germline CDR1 reads GTSNPN; CDR2 reads SVGIG (reference sequence). The CDR3 contains 11 residues. Trimming removed 6 bases at V and 3 bases at J, with 5 bases between. This clonotype was picked up a small number of times.

This sequence was found in a human donor in good health. Some libraries in this study had Jurkat cell RNA spiked in. Sequencing was done on a sample of naive CD8+ T cells from blood, with Jurkat cell RNA spiked in. Subset denoted: FACS-sorted CD8+CD4-CCR7+CD45RA+ naive T cells. The chain uses TRBV30 and TRBJ2-2, with D unclear. The CDR3 bases are TGTGCCTGTACATACACCGGGGAGCTGTTTTTT. It translates to CACTYTGELFF.